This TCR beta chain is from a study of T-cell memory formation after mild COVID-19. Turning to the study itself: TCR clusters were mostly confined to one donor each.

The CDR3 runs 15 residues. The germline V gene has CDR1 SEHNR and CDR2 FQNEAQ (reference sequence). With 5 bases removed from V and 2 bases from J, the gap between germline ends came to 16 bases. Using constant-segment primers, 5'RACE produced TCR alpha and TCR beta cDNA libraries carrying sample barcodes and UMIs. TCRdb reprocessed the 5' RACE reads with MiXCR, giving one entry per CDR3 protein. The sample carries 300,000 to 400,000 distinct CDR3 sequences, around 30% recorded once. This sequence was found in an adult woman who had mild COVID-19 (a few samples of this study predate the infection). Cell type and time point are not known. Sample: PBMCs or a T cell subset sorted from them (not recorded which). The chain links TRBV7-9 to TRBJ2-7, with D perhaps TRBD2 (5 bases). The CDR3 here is CASSPPGSGTYEQYF. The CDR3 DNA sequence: TGTGCCAGCAGCCCCCCGGGATCGGGGACCTACGAGCAGTACTTC.